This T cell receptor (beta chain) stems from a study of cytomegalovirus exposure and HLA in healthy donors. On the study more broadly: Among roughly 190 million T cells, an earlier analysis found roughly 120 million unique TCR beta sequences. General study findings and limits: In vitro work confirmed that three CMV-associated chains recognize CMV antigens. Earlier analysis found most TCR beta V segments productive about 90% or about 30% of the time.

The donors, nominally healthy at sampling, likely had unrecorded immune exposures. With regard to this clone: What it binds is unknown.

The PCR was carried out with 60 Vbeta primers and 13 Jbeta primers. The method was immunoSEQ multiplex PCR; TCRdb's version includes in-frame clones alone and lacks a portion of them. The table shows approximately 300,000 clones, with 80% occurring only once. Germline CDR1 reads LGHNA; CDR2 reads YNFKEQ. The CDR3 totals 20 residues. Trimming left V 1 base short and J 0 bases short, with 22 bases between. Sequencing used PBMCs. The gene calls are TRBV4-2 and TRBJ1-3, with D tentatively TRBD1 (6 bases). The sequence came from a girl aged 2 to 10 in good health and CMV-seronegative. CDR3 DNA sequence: TGTGCCAGCAGCCAAGTTTTGACAGGTTATGGTCGAAACTCTGGAAACACCATATATTTT. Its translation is CASSQVLTGYGRNSGNTIYF.